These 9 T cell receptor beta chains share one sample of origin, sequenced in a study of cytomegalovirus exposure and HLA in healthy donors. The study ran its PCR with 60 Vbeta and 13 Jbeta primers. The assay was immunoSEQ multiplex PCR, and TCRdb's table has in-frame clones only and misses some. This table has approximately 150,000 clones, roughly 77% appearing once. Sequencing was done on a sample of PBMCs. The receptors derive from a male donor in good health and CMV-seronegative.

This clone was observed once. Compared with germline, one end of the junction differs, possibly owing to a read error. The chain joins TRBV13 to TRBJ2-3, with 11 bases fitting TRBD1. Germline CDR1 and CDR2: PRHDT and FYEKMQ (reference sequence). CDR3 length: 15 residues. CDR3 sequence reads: CASSLGTGGTDTQYF. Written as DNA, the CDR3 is TGTGCCAGCAGCCTAGGGACAGGGGGAACAGATACGCAGTATTTT.

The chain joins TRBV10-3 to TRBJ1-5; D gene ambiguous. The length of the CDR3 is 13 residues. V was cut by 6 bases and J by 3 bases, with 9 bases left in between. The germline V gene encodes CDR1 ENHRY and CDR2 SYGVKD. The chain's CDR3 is CAIRGLSNQPQHF. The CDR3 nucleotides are TGTGCCATCAGGGGCCTTTCCAATCAGCCCCAGCATTTT.

CDR3 sequence: CASSQRWELGTQYF. CDR3 nucleotides: TGTGCCAGCTCACAACGCTGGGAGCTAGGTACGCAGTATTTT. The J gene is TRBJ2-3, the V gene TRBV18, with a possible D match to TRBD2 (5 bases). V was clipped by 4 bases and J by 8 bases, with 16 bases between them. Germline CDR1 reads KGHSH; CDR2 reads LQKENI. This CDR3 is 14 amino acids long.

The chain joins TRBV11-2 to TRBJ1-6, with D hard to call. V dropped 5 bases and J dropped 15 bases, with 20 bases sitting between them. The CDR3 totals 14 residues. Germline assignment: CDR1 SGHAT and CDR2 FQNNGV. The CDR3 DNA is TGTGCCAGCAGCCCCCGAGACACCGGTCTGGGCCTCCACTTT. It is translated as CASSPRDTGLGLHF.

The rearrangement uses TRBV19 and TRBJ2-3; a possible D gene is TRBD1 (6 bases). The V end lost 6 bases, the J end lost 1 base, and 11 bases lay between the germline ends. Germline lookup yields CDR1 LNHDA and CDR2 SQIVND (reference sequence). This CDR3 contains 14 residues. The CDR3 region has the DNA TGTGCCAGTAGCGCAGGGGTAGGCACAGATACGCAGTATTTT. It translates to CASSAGVGTDTQYF.

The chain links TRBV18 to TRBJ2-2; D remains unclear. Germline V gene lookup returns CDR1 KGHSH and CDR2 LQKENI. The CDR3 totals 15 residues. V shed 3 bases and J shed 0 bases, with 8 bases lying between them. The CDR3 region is CASSPFQSNTGELFF. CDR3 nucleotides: TGTGCCAGCTCACCCTTTCAGTCGAACACCGGGGAGCTGTTTTTT.

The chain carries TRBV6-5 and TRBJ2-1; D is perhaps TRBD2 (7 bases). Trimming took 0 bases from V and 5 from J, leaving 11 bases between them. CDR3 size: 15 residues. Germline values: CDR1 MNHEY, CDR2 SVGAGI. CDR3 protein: CASSYSGGPNNEQFF. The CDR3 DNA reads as TGTGCCAGCAGTTACTCCGGGGGGCCTAACAATGAGCAGTTCTTC.

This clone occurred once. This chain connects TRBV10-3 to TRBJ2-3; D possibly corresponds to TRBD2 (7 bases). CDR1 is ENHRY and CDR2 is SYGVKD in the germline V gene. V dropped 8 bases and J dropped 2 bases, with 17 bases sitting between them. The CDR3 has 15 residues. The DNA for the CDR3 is TGTGCCATCGGGGGGGATGGGGGCCCCACAGATACGCAGTATTTT. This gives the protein CAIGGDGGPTDTQYF.

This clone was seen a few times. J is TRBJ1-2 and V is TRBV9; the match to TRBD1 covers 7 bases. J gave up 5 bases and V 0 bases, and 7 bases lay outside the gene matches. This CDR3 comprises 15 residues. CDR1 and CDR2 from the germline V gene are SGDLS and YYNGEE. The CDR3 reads CASSVEGRGKYGYTF. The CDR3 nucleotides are TGTGCCAGCAGCGTAGAGGGCAGGGGGAAGTATGGCTACACCTTC.